The 31 T cell receptor beta chains below all came from one sample that was sequenced in a study of blood T cell repertoires in COVID-19. Using immunoSEQ multiplex PCR, the repertoire was profiled, and TCRdb retains in-frame clones only, with some absent. The data contain about 230,000 clones, roughly 91% of them singletons. The source material was PBMCs or T cells enriched from blood (not recorded which). The receptors here all came from a woman aged 25 to 39 with acute COVID-19.

The genes are TRBV13 and TRBJ2-4; no clear D gene. The CDR3 has 14 amino acids. The germline V and J ends were trimmed by 1 base and 1 base, with 5 bases remaining between them. Per germline, CDR1 PRHDT and CDR2 FYEKMQ (reference sequence). The CDR3 DNA reads as TGTGCCAGCAGCTTAGAGACTGCCAAAAACATTCAGTACTTC. It is translated as CASSLETAKNIQYF.

The rearrangement uses TRBV5-6 and TRBJ1-1; TRBD1 is a possible D gene (6 bases). V lost 2 bases, J lost 1 base, and 12 bases lay in between. Germline CDR1 is SGHDT and CDR2 is YYEEEE. CDR3 length: 15 amino acids. The DNA of the CDR3 is TGTGCCAGCAGCTTAAGTCCACAGGGGAACACTGAAGCTTTCTTT. This codes for CASSLSPQGNTEAFF.

The chain links TRBV2 to TRBJ2-7, with D possibly TRBD1 on 7 matching bases. The CDR3 has 14 residues. With 1 base removed from V and 3 bases from J, the gap between germline ends came to 10 bases. The germline CDR1 and CDR2 sequences are SNHLY and FYNNEI. For the CDR3, the DNA is TGTGCCAGCAGTGAAGGCAGGGGGGTCTACGAGCAGTACTTC. Translation: CASSEGRGVYEQYF.

J is TRBJ2-7 and V is TRBV5-6; 9 bases are a match to TRBD1. CDR1 is SGHDT and CDR2 is YYEEEE in the germline V gene. This CDR3 has 16 amino acids. The V and J ends lost 5 bases and 2 bases, in that order; junction bases with no gene match: 11. The CDR3, as DNA: TGTGCCAGCAGTTTTCCTTCCGGGACAGGGACCTACGAGCAGTACTTC. Its protein is CASSFPSGTGTYEQYF. The complete variable domain, with remaining parts taken from reference TRBV5-6 and TRBJ2-7, reads DAGVTQSPTHLIKTRGQQVTLRCSPKSGHDTVSWYQQALGQGPQFIFQYYEEEERQRGNFPDRFSGHQFPNYSSELNVNALLLGDSALYLCASSFPSGTGTYEQYFGPGTRLTVT.

This clone was recorded once. The chain has TRBV29-1 and TRBJ2-5; 12 bases map to TRBD2. CDR3 length equals 17 residues. Trimming at V came to 2 bases and at J to 4 bases, leaving 11 bases not matched to a gene. The germline gives CDR1 SQVTM, CDR2 ANQGSEA. The CDR3 region is CSVEPTSGGFLGETQYF. In DNA, the CDR3 is TGCAGCGTTGAACCGACTAGCGGGGGCTTTTTAGGAGAGACCCAGTACTTC.

CDR3 in DNA: TGTGCCAGCAGCTTTTACCCTCCGGGACAGGGGGCCGGGGAGCTGTTTTTT. It translates to CASSFYPPGQGAGELFF. V is TRBV7-3 and J is TRBJ2-2; 11 nucleotides line up with TRBD1. The length of the CDR3 is 17 residues. The ends lost 3 bases at V and 6 bases at J; junction bases unmatched: 9. Germline V CDR1 and CDR2: SGHTA, FQGTGA. Based on the CDR3 plus reference TRBV7-3 and TRBJ2-2, the full variable domain is GAGVSQTPSNKVTEKGKYVELRCDPISGHTALYWYRQSLGQGPEFLIYFQGTGAADDSGLPNDRFFAVRPEGSVSTLKIQRTERGDSAVYLCASSFYPPGQGAGELFFGEGSRLTVL.

This clone was seen a few times. The gene calls are TRBV7-9 and TRBJ1-5, with 7 bases aligning to TRBD1. V was pared by 1 base and J by 6 bases, with 6 bases of the junction left unmatched. There are 15 residues in the CDR3. CDR1 is SEHNR and CDR2 is FQNEAQ in the germline V gene (reference sequence). The CDR3 spells CASSLGVGGGQPQHF. CDR3 nucleotide sequence: TGTGCCAGCAGCTTAGGGGTAGGGGGCGGTCAGCCCCAGCATTTT.

The chain combines TRBV9 with TRBJ1-5, with 7 bases matching TRBD1. The ends lost 0 bases at V and 7 bases at J; junction bases unmatched: 4. CDR1 is SGDLS, CDR2 YYNGEE, per germline. This CDR3 has 14 residues. As DNA, the CDR3 is TGTGCCAGCAGCGTAGGGGGCAGGGGGCAGCCCCAGCATTTT. As protein: CASSVGGRGQPQHF.

Here the CDR3 DNA reads TGTGCCAGCTCACCCAGGTTCGAACAGGGCCTTAACACTGAAGCTTTCTTT. Its protein is CASSPRFEQGLNTEAFF. The V call is TRBV18, the J call TRBJ1-1, with D maybe TRBD1 (6 bases). Germline V lookup: CDR1 KGHSH, CDR2 LQKENI. The CDR3 loop spans 17 amino acids. V gave up 3 bases and J gave up 2 bases, with 19 bases separating them.

J is TRBJ1-2 and V is TRBV24-1, with 8 positions matching TRBD1. CDR1 is KGHDR and CDR2 is SFDVKD in the germline V gene. The V segment lost 4 bases and the J segment 8 bases; nucleotides outside the gene matches: 8. The length of the CDR3 is 14 residues. The CDR3 spells CATSDPDRGRGYTF. In DNA, the CDR3 is TGTGCCACCAGTGACCCTGACAGGGGCAGGGGCTACACCTTC.

This chain joins TRBV7-2 and TRBJ1-1; D remains unclear. Germline CDR1 is SGHTA and CDR2 is FQGNSA. The CDR3 is made up of 13 amino acids. The V and J ends lost 3 bases and 5 bases respectively, with 10 bases between them. Here the CDR3 reads CASSFFSVTEAFF. The CDR3 bases are TGTGCCAGCAGCTTTTTCTCCGTGACTGAAGCTTTCTTT.

V gene TRBV3-1 (or the pseudogene TRBV3-2) combines with J gene TRBJ2-3; a possible D gene is TRBD2 (6 bases). The V end lost 1 base, the J end lost 4 bases, and 18 bases lay between the germline ends. Germline assignment: CDR1 LGHDT and CDR2 YNNKEL (reference sequence). This CDR3 is 17 amino acids long. The CDR3 protein is CASSQGRRAVFPDTQYF. DNA for the CDR3: TGTGCCAGCAGCCAAGGGCGGAGGGCCGTTTTCCCAGATACGCAGTATTTT.

This clone has only one observation. The chain combines TRBV7-6 with TRBJ2-1, with 10 bases fitting TRBD1. CDR3 length: 17 residues. Unmatched junction bases numbered 10, after V lost 4 bases and J lost 4 bases. Looked up from germline, CDR1 is SGHVS and CDR2 is FNYEAQ. The CDR3 protein is CASSSAAWDRGYNEQFF. The CDR3 coding sequence is TGTGCCAGCAGCTCCGCCGCCTGGGACAGGGGTTACAATGAGCAGTTCTTC. The full variable domain, with the rest looked up from reference TRBV7-6 and TRBJ2-1, is GAGVSQSPRYKVTKRGQDVALRCDPISGHVSLYWYRQALGQGPEFLTYFNYEAQQDKSGLPNDRFSAERPEGSISTLTIQRTEQRDSAMYRCASSSAAWDRGYNEQFFGPGTRLTVL.

The gene calls are TRBV7-2 and TRBJ1-6; 9 bases line up with TRBD1. This CDR3 comprises 15 residues. V shed 2 bases, J shed 10 bases, and the junction held 6 bases outside the gene matches. Germline-derived CDR1 and CDR2 are SGHTA and FQGNSA. The CDR3 DNA reads as TGTGCCAGCAGCTTACGGACAGGGGTGCAATCACCCCTCCACTTT. It specifies CASSLRTGVQSPLHF.

The rearrangement joins TRBV19 to TRBJ1-5; 8 bases line up with TRBD1. In germline, CDR1 is LNHDA, CDR2 SQIVND (reference sequence). The CDR3 is made up of 16 amino acids. After removal of 5 bases from V and 0 bases from J, the junction contained 6 bases not matched to a gene. The CDR3 nucleotides are TGTGCCAGTAGTCGCACAGGGGGAGATAGCAATCAGCCCCAGCATTTT. Its protein is CASSRTGGDSNQPQHF.

The V gene is TRBV3-1 (or the pseudogene TRBV3-2), the J gene TRBJ1-2; tentative D call: TRBD1 (6 bases). Germline assignment: CDR1 LGHDT and CDR2 YNNKEL (reference sequence). The CDR3 consists of 19 residues. The ends were cut back, 5 bases at V and 4 bases at J, with 29 bases in the middle. CDR3 bases: TGTGCCAGCAGCGACCCCTACCCCCTGGGACAAGCAAGGGTCTATGGCTACACCTTC. Amino acids: CASSDPYPLGQARVYGYTF.

The chain carries TRBV2 and TRBJ1-4; a possible D gene is TRBD1 (6 bases). The germline V gene encodes CDR1 SNHLY and CDR2 FYNNEI. CDR3 length: 13 residues. In nucleotides, the CDR3 is TGTGCTGGGGGCCGAAGGACTAATGAAAAACTGTTTTTT. This encodes CAGGRRTNEKLFF.

The chain carries TRBV28 and TRBJ2-7; D might be TRBD2 (6 bases). The V end lost 5 bases, the J end lost 4 bases, and 12 bases lay between the germline ends. The CDR3 is 13 residues long. Germline CDR1 is MDHEN and CDR2 is SYDVKM. The CDR3 loop reads CASSGGTVYEQYF. Here the CDR3 DNA reads TGTGCCAGCAGTGGGGGGACGGTATACGAGCAGTACTTC.

The chain employs TRBV6-6 and TRBJ2-1, with D hard to call. Trimming stripped 3 bases from V and 9 bases from J, with 18 bases between. The germline V gene has CDR1 MNHNY and CDR2 SVGAGI (reference sequence). This CDR3 has 15 amino acids. The CDR3 DNA sequence: TGTGCCAGCAGTTATACGGCAGGTTGGGTGAGTGAGCAGTTCTTC. Its translation: CASSYTAGWVSEQFF.

The chain is built from TRBV5-4 and TRBJ2-1; TRBD2 matches at 9 bases. Germline V CDR1 and CDR2: SGHNT, YYREEE (reference sequence). CDR3 size: 14 residues. J lost 7 bases, V lost 2 bases, and 4 bases had no gene match. CDR3 coding DNA: TGTGCCAGCAGCTTTGCGGGGGGGGTGAATGAGCAGTTCTTC. As protein: CASSFAGGVNEQFF.

This clone has just one count. This CDR3 is CASREGTGDTEAFF. The CDR3 coding sequence is TGTGCCAGCAGGGAAGGGACAGGGGACACTGAAGCTTTCTTT. The rearrangement uses TRBV13 and TRBJ1-1, with 10 nucleotides matching TRBD1. Germline values: CDR1 PRHDT, CDR2 FYEKMQ (reference sequence). V was clipped by 6 bases and J by 3 bases; unmatched bases: 4. The CDR3 runs 14 residues.

This clone showed up just once. The chain recombines TRBV19 with TRBJ1-2, with 7 bases matching TRBD1. The V gene's germline CDR1 is LNHDA and CDR2 SQIVND (reference sequence). The CDR3 has 15 residues. J gave up 4 bases and V 6 bases, and 11 bases lay outside the gene matches. The CDR3 DNA reads as TGTGCCAGTAGGCCCCGAGGGGGCGCAGGCTATGGCTACACCTTC. Translated, it gives CASRPRGGAGYGYTF.

The V call is TRBV5-4, the J call TRBJ1-1, with TRBD1 as a possible D gene (6 bases). The CDR3 loop spans 15 amino acids. Deletions cut 1 base from V and 6 bases from J, with 16 bases between. The germline V gene encodes CDR1 SGHNT and CDR2 YYREEE (reference sequence). The CDR3 is CASSLRTAGVAEAFF. The CDR3 DNA is TGTGCCAGCAGCTTGAGGACAGCGGGAGTTGCTGAAGCTTTCTTT. The whole variable domain, filled in from reference TRBV5-4 and TRBJ1-1, reads ETGVTQSPTHLIKTRGQQVTLRCSSQSGHNTVSWYQQALGQGPQFIFQYYREEENGRGNFPPRFSGLQFPNYSSELNVNALELDDSALYLCASSLRTAGVAEAFFGQGTRLTVV.

The chain is built from TRBV5-4 and TRBJ2-3; TRBD2 matches at 12 bases. Unmatched junction bases numbered 12, after V lost 2 bases and J lost 14 bases. The CDR3 runs 15 residues. The germline CDR1 and CDR2 sequences are SGHNT and YYREEE (reference sequence). CDR3 nucleotides: TGTGCCAGCAGCTTACTAGCGGGGGGCCAGAGGGGTCTGTATTTT. It translates to CASSLLAGGQRGLYF.

The J gene is TRBJ2-2, the V gene TRBV18, with 7 bases aligning to TRBD1. Losses at the gene ends were 3 bases for V and 4 bases for J; bases not matched to a gene: 5. Per the germline V gene, CDR1 is KGHSH and CDR2 is LQKENI. There are 15 residues in the CDR3. CDR3 amino acids: CASSPPAGGTGELFF. The CDR3 DNA follows: TGTGCCAGCTCACCTCCGGCAGGGGGCACCGGGGAGCTGTTTTTT.

CDR3 nucleotide sequence: TGTGCCAGCAGTTACTCGGGCGGAGGGGGAAACACCATATATTTT. Protein sequence: CASSYSGGGGNTIYF. This chain connects TRBV6-5 to TRBJ1-3; D gene uncertain. Trimming took off 0 bases at V and 4 bases at J, with 10 bases between the two ends. CDR1 and CDR2 from the germline V gene are MNHEY and SVGAGI. CDR3 length: 15 amino acids.

The chain joins TRBV4-3 to TRBJ2-1, with 8 positions matching TRBD2. The CDR3 runs 15 residues. V trimming: 1 base; J trimming: 7 bases; junction bases outside the gene matches: 6. Germline CDR1 and CDR2: LGHNA and YSLEER. The CDR3 region is CASSQAERGWNEQFF. CDR3 sequence (DNA): TGCGCCAGCAGCCAAGCCGAGCGGGGGTGGAATGAGCAGTTCTTC.

The V and J genes are TRBV6-2 or TRBV6-3 and TRBJ1-4, with a possible D match to TRBD1 (6 bases). The CDR3 totals 15 residues. Germline assignment: CDR1 MNHEY and CDR2 SVGEGT. The V and J ends lost 2 bases and 1 base respectively, with 8 bases between them. The CDR3: CASSYGGLTNEKLFF. In DNA, the CDR3 is TGTGCCAGCAGTTACGGGGGCCTAACTAATGAAAAACTGTTTTTT.

The chain has TRBV6-1 and TRBJ1-5; unclear D gene. The V end was cut by 0 bases, the J end by 0 bases, with 12 bases between. The length of the CDR3 is 17 residues. The V gene's germline CDR1 is MNHNS and CDR2 SASEGT. CDR3 residues: CASSEARGVNSNQPQHF. CDR3 DNA: TGTGCCAGCAGTGAAGCGCGAGGAGTCAATAGCAATCAGCCCCAGCATTTT.

This chain joins TRBV7-9 and TRBJ2-1, with 9 positions matching TRBD1. The CDR3 extends over 14 amino acids. J was trimmed by 2 bases and V by 10 bases; bases with no gene match: 6. CDR1 is SEHNR, CDR2 FQNEAQ, per germline (reference sequence). The CDR3 nucleotides read TGTGCCATACAGGGACAGGGACCCTACAATGAGCAGTTCTTC. It translates to CAIQGQGPYNEQFF.

The rearrangement links TRBV5-6 to TRBJ1-5; D remains unclear. The CDR3 sequence is 15 residues long. Trimming shortened V by 0 bases and J by 7 bases, and 14 bases separated the two germline ends. Germline V CDR1 and CDR2: SGHDT, YYEEEE. CDR3 sequence reads: CASSLGTGGVQPQHF. CDR3 coding DNA: TGTGCCAGCAGCTTGGGAACCGGAGGTGTGCAGCCCCAGCATTTT.